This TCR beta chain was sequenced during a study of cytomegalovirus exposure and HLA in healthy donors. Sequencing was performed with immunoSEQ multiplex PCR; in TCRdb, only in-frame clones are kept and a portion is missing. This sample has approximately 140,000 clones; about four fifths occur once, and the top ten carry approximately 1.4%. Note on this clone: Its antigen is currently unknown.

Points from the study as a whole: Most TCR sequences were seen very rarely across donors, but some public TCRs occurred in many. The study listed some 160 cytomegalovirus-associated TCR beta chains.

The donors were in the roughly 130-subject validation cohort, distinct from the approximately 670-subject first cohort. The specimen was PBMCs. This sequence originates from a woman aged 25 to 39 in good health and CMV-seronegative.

CDR3 sequence (DNA): TGTGCCAGCAGTGACGACAGGGGTTCTAATGAAAAACTGTTTTTT. Its protein product is CASSDDRGSNEKLFF. The V gene is TRBV2, the J gene TRBJ1-4; 8 bases match TRBD1. With V trimmed by 3 bases and J by 3 bases, 3 bases remained unmatched. Per germline, CDR1 SNHLY and CDR2 FYNNEI. The CDR3 sequence is 15 residues long.